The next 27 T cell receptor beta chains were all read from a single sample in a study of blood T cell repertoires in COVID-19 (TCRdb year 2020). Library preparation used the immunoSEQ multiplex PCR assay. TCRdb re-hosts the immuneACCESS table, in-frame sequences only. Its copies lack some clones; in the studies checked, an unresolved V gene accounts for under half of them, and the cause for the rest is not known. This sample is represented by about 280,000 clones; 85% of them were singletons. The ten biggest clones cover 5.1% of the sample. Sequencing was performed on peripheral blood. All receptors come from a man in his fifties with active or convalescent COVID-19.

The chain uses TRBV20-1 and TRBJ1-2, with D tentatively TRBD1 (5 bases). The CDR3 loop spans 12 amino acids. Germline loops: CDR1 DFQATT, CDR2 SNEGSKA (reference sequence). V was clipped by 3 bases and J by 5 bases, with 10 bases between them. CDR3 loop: CSASSRGYGYTF. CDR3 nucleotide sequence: TGCAGTGCTAGTAGCCGGGGGTATGGCTACACCTTC.

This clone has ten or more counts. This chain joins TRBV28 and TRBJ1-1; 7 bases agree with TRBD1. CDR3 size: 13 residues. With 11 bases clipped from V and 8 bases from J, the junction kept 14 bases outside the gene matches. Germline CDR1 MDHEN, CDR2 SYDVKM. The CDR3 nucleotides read TGTGCCTTGGAGATCCCCGGGACAGTAGAAGCTTTCTTT. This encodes CALEIPGTVEAFF.

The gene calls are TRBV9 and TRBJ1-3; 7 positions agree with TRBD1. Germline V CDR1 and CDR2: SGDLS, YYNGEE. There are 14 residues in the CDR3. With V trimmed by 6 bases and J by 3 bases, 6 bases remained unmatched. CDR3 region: CASNNRGNGNTIYF. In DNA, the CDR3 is TGTGCCAGCAACAACAGGGGCAATGGAAACACCATATATTTT.

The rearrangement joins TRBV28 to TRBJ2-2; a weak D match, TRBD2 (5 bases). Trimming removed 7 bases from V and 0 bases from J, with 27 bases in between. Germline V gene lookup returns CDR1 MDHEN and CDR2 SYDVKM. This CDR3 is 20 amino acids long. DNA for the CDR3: TGTGCCAGCACCCGGGGATGGGGTGGAGCGAGGCCTGCGAACACCGGGGAGCTGTTTTTT. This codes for CASTRGWGGARPANTGELFF.

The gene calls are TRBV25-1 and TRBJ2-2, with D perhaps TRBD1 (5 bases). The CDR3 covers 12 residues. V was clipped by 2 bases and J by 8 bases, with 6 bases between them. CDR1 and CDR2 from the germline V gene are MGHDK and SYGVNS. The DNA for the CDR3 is TGTGCCAGCAGTGAACAGGGTGGGGAGCTGTTTTTT. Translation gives CASSEQGGELFF.

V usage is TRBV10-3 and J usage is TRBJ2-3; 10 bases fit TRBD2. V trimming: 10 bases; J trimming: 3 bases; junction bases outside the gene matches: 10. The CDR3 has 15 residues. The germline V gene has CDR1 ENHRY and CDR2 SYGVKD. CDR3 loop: CATNPGLADTDTQYF. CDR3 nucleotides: TGTGCCACCAATCCAGGACTAGCGGATACAGATACGCAGTATTTT.

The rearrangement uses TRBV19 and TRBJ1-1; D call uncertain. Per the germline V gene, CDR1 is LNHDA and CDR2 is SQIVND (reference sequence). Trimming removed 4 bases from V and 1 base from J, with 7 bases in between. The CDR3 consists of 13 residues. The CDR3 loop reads CASSRPPNTEAFF. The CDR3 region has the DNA TGTGCCAGTAGTAGGCCGCCGAACACTGAAGCTTTCTTT. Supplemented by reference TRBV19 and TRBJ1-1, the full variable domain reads DGGITQSPKYLFRKEGQNVTLSCEQNLNHDAMYWYRQDPGQGLRLIYYSQIVNDFQKGDIAEGYSVSREKKESFPLTVTSAQKNPTAFYLCASSRPPNTEAFFGQGTRLTVV.

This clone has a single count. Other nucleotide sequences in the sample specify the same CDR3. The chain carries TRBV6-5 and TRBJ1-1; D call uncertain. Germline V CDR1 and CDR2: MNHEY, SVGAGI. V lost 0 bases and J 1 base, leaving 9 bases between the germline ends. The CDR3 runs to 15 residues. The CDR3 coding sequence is TGTGCCAGCAGTTACTCGTCGCGGGGGAACACTGAAGCTTTCTTT. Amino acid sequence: CASSYSSRGNTEAFF.

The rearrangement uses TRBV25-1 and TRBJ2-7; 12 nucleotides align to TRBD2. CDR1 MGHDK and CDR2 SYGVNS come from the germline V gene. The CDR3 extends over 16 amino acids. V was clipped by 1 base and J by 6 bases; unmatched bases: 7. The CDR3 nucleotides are TGTGCCAGCAGTGAATGGCTAGCGGGAGGGCCTGCCGAGCAGTACTTC. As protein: CASSEWLAGGPAEQYF.

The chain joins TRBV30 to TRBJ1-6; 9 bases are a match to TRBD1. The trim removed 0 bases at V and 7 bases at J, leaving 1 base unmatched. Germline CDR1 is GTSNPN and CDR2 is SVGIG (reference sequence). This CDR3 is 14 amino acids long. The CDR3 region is CAWSVGQGNSPLHF. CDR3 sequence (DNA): TGTGCCTGGAGTGTAGGACAGGGGAATTCACCCCTCCACTTT.

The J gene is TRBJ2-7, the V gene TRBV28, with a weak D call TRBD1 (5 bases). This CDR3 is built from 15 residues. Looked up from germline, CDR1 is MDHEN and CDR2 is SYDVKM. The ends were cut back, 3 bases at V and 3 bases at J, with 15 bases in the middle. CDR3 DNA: TGTGCCAGCAGTTTTGGTCAGGGCCGTCTCTACGAGCAGTACTTC. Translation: CASSFGQGRLYEQYF.

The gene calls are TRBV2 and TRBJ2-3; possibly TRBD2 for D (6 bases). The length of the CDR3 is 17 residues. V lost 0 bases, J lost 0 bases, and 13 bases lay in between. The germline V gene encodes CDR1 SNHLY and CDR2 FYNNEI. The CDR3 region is CASSEAERADSTDTQYF. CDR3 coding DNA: TGTGCCAGCAGTGAAGCCGAGCGGGCCGATAGCACAGATACGCAGTATTTT.

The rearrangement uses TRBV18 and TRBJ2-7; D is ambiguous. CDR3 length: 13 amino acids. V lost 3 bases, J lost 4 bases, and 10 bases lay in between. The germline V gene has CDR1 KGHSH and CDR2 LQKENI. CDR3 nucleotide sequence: TGTGCCAGCTCACCCGGGTCCGGATACGAGCAGTACTTC. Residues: CASSPGSGYEQYF.

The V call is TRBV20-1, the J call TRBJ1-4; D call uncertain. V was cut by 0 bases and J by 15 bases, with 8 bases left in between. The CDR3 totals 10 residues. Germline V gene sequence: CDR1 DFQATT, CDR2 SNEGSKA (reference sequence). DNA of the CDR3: TGCAGTGCTAGAGATGATGCGGTGTTTTTT. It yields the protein CSARDDAVFF.

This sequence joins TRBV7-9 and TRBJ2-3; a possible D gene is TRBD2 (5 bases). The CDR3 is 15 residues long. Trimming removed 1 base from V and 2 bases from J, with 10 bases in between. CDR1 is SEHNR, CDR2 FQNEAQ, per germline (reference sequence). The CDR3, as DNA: TGTGCCAGCAGCTTAGGTTACGGGGACACAGATACGCAGTATTTT. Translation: CASSLGYGDTDTQYF.

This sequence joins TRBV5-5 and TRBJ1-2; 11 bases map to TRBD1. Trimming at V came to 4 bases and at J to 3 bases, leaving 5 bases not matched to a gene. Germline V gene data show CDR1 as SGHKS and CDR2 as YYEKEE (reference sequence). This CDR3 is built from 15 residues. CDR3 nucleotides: TGTGCCAGCAGCCCGGGACAGGGGGTGGACTATGGCTACACCTTC. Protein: CASSPGQGVDYGYTF.

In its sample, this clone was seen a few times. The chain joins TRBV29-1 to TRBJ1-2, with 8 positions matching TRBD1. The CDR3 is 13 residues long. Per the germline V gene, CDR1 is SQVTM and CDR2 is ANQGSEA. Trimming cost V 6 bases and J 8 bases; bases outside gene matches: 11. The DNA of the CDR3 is TGCAGCGTCCCCGGGACAGGAGGTAGAGGCTACACCTTC. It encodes CSVPGTGGRGYTF.

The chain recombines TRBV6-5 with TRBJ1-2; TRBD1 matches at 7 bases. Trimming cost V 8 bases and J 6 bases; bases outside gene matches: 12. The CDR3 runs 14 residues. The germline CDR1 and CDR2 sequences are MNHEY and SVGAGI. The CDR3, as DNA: TGTGCCAGCCAGTTGGTGCAGGGGGGAAATGGCTACACCTTC. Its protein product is CASQLVQGGNGYTF.

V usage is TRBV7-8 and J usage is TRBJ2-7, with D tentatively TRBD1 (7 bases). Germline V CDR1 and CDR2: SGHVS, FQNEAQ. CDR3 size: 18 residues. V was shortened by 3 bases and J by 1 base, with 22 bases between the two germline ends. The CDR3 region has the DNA TGTGCCAGCAGCTTTAGAGGGGGCTATAGCGGAAGTTCCTACGAGCAGTACTTC. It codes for CASSFRGGYSGSSYEQYF.

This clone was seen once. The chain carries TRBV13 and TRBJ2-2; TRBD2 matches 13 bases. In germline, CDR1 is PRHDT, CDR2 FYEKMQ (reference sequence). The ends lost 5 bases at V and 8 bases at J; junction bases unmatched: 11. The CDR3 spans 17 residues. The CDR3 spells CASSPETSGRASGELFF. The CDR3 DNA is TGTGCCAGCAGCCCCGAAACTAGCGGGAGGGCTTCAGGGGAGCTGTTTTTT.

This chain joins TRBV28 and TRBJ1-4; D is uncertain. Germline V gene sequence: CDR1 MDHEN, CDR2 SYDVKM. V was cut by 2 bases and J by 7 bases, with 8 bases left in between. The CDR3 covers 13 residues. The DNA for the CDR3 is TGTGCCAGCAGTTTACCTCCTTTTGAAAAACTGTTTTTT. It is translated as CASSLPPFEKLFF.

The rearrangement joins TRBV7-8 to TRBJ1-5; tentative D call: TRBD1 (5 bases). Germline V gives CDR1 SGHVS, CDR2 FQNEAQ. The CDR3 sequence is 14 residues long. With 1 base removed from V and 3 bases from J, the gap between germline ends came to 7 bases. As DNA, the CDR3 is TGTGCCAGCAGCTTAGAGGGGTCCAATCAGCCCCAGCATTTT. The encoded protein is CASSLEGSNQPQHF.

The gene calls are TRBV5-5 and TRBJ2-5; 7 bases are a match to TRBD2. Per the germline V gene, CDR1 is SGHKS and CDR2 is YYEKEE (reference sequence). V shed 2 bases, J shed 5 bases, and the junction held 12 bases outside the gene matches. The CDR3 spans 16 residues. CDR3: CASSFGGRASGETQYF. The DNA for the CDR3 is TGTGCCAGCAGCTTTGGAGGGAGGGCGTCCGGGGAGACCCAGTACTTC. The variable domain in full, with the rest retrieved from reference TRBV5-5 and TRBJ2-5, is DAGVTQSPTHLIKTRGQQVTLRCSPISGHKSVSWYQQVLGQGPQFIFQYYEKEERGRGNFPDRFSARQFPNYSSELNVNALLLGDSALYLCASSFGGRASGETQYFGPGTRLLVL.

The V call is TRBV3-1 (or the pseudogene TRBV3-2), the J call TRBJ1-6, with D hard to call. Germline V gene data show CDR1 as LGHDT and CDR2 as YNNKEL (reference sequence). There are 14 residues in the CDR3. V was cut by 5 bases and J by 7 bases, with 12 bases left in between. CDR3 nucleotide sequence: TGTGCCAGCAGCGCGTCCAGGAAAAATTCACCCCTCCACTTT. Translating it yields CASSASRKNSPLHF.

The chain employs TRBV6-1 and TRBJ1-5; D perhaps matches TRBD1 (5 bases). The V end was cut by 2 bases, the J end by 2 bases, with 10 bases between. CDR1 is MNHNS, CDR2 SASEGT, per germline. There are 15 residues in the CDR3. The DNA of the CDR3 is TGTGCCAGCAGTGAACTACCGGGGGGCAATCAGCCCCAGCATTTT. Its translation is CASSELPGGNQPQHF.

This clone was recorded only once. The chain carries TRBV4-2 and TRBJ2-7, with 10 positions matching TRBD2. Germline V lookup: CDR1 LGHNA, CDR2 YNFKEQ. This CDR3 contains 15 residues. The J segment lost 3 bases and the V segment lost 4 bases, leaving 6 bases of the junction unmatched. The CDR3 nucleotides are TGTGCCAGCAGCCTAGCTAGCGGGAGTGGCTACGAGCAGTACTTC. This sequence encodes CASSLASGSGYEQYF.

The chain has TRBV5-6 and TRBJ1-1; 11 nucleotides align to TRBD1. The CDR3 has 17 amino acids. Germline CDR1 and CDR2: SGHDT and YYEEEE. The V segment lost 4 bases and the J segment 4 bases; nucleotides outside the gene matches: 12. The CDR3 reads CASSAPPGTGGSTEAFF. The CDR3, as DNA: TGTGCCAGCAGCGCACCTCCCGGGACAGGGGGGAGCACTGAAGCTTTCTTT.